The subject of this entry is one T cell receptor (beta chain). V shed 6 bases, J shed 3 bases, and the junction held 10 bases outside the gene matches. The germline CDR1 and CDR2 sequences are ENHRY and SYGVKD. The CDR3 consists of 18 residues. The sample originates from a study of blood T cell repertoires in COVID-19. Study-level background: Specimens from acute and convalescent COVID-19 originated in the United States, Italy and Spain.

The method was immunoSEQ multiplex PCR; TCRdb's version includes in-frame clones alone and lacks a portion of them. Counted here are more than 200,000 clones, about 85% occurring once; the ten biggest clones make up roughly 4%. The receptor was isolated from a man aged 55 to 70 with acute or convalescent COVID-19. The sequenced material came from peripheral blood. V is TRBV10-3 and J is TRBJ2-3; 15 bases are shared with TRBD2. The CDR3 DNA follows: TGTGCCATCAGGGCGGGACTAGCGGGAGGCCAAGGAACAGATACGCAGTATTTT. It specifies CAIRAGLAGGQGTDTQYF.